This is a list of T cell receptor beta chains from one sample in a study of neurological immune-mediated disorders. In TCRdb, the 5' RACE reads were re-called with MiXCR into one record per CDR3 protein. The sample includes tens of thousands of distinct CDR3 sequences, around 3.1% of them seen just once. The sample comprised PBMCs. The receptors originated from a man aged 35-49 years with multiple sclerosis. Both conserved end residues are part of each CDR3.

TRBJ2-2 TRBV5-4 CASSRDRETTGELFF
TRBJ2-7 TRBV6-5 CASSYYRQDSYEQYF
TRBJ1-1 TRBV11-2 CASSFDYGGTEAFF
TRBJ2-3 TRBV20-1 CSARDPWGRREDTQYF
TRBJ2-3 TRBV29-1 CSVSDTDTQYF
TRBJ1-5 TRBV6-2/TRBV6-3 CASRNSGTGMQPQHF
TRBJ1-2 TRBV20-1 CSALTGHGYTF
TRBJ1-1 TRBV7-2 CASSRQTGYGTEAFF
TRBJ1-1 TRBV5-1 CASSSARGPTEAFF
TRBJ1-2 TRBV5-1 CASSLGTGGLDYGYTF
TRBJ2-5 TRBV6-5 CASSWGGSPRETQYF
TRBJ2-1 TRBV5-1 CASSPSGTGHYNEQFF
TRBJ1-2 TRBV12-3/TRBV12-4 CASSFSRKNYGYTF
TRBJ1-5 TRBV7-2 CASSWGPGDQPQHF
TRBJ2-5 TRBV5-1 CASSDGQLQETQYF
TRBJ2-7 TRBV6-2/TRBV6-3 CASSDLAGTFYEQYF
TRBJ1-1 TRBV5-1 CASSPVRGHTEAFF
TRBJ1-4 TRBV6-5 CASSFSPGVREKLFF
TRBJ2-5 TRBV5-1 CASSLDSMRETQYF
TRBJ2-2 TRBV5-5 CASSLSLGTSHTGELFF
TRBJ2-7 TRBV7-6 CASSRDLYLSEQYF
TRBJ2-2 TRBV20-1 CSASQGRGGELFF
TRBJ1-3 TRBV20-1 CSASWDSRNTIYF
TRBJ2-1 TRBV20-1 CSARGTSGLTQRNEQFF
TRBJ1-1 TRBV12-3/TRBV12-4 CASRGPGTANTEAFF
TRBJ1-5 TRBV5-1 CASSPDGVSNQPQHF
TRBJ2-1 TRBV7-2 CASSRPGGPYNEQFF
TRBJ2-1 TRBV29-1 CSVERGYNEQFF
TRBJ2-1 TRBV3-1 CASSQYGGFYNEQFF
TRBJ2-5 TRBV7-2 CASSLWTGEETQYF
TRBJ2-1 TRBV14 CASSPLAGATDEQFF
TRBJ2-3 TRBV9 CASSPIMEADTQYF
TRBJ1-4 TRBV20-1 CSARGDREKLFF
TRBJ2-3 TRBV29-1 CSVGSGPVGTDTQYF